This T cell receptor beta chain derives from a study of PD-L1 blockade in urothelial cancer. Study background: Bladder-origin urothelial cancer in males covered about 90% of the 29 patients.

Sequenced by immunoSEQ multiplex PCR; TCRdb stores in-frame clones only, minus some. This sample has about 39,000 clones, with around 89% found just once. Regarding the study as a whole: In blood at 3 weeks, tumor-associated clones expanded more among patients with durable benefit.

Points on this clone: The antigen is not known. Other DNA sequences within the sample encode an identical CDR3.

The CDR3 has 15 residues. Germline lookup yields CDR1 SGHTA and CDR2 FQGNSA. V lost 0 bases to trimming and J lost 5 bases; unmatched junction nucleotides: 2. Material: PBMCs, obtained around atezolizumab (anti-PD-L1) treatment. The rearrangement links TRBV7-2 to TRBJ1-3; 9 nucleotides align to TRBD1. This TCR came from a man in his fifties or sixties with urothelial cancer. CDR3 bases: TGTGCCAGCAGCTTAGCGGGGACAGGGCGAAACACCATATATTTT. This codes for CASSLAGTGRNTIYF.